This TCR beta chain comes out of a study of shared clonotypes between healthy human individuals. Study results and limitations: Estimated richness values were generally larger in naive subsets than in memory subsets. All-four-donor shared clonotypes had higher generation probabilities than non-shared clonotypes did.

From germline, CDR1 is SGHTA and CDR2 FQGNSA. This CDR3 is built from 13 residues. V gave up 0 bases and J gave up 4 bases, with 6 bases separating them. Naive CD8 populations comprised CD45RO-negative cells positively selected for CCR7, excluding terminally differentiated effector memory CD45RA+ cells. The genomic DNA of each subset was split evenly across several immunoSEQ plates. The repertoire was sequenced with immunoSEQ multiplex PCR; TCRdb's copy has only in-frame clones and lacks some. The sample holds hundreds of thousands of clones, just over 90% seen once. As regards this clone: Its antigen remains unknown.

Specimen: naive CD8+ T cells sorted from blood. This clonotype originated in a man aged 25-45 years in good health. The gene calls are TRBV7-2 and TRBJ2-5; D may correspond to TRBD1 or TRBD2 (5 bases each). CDR3 residues: CASSLAGGETQYF. The CDR3 region has the DNA TGTGCCAGCAGCTTAGCTGGGGGAGAGACCCAGTACTTC.